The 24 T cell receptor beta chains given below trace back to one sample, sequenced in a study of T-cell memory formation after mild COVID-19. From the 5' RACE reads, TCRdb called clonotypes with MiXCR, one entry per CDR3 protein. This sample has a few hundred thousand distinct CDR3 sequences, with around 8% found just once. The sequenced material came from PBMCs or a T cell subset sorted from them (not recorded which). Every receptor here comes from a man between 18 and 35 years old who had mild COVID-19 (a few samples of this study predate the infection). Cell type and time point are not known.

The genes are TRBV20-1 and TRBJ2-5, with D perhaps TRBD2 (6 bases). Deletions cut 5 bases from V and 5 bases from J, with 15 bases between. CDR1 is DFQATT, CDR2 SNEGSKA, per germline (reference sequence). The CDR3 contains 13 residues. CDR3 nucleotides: TGCAGTGCTTCCCCGGGGGTGAAGGAGACCCAGTACTTC. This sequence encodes CSASPGVKETQYF.

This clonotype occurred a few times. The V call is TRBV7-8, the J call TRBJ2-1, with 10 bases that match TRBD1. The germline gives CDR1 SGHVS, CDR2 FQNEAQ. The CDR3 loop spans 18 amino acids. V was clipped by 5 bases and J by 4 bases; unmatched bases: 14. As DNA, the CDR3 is TGTGCCAGCAGCAGTACAGGGACAGGGGCGGAATCTTACAATGAGCAGTTCTTC. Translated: CASSSTGTGAESYNEQFF.

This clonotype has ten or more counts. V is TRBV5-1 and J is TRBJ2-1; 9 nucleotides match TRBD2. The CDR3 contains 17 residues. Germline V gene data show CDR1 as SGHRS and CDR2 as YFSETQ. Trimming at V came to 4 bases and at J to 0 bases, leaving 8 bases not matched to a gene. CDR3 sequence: CASSNSAGGISYNEQFF. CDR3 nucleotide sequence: TGCGCCAGCAGCAACTCAGCGGGGGGTATCTCCTACAATGAGCAGTTCTTC.

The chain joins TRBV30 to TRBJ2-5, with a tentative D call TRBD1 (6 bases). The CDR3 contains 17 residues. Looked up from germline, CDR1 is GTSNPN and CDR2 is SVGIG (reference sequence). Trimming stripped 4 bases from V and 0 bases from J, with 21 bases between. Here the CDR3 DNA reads TGTGCCTGGAAAGACAGGACCCGACTTGGTTACCAAGAGACCCAGTACTTC. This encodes CAWKDRTRLGYQETQYF.

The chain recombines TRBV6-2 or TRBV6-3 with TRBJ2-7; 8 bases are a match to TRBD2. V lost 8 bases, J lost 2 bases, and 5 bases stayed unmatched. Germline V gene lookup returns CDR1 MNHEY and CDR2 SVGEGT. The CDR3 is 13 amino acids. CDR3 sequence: CASHAGGPYEQYF. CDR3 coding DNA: TGTGCCAGCCACGCGGGGGGTCCCTACGAGCAGTACTTC.

The CDR3 here is CSARTASGLWETQYF. For the CDR3, the DNA is TGCAGTGCTAGAACGGCTAGCGGGCTGTGGGAGACCCAGTACTTC. The V call is TRBV20-1, the J call TRBJ2-5; TRBD2 aligns across 8 bases. The CDR3 consists of 15 residues. V dropped 2 bases and J dropped 5; count of bases not matched to a gene: 10. The V gene's germline CDR1 is DFQATT and CDR2 SNEGSKA (reference sequence).

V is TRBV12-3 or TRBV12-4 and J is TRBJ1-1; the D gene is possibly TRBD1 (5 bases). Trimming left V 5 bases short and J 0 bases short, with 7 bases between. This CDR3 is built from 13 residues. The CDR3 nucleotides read TGTGCCAGCAGTGTCAGGGTGAACACTGAAGCTTTCTTT. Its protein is CASSVRVNTEAFF.

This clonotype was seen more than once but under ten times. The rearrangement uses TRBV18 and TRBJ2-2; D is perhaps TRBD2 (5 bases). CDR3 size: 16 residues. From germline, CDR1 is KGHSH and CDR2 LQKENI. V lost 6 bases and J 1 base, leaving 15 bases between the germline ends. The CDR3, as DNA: TGTGCCAGCTCTCCAGCCAGCCGGGGGAACACCGGGGAGCTGTTTTTT. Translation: CASSPASRGNTGELFF.

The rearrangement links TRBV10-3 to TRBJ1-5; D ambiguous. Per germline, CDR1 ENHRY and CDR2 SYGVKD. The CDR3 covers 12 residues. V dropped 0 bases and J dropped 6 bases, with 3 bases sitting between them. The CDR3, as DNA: TGTGCCATCAGTGAGTCGGGTCAGCCCCAGCATTTT. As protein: CAISESGQPQHF.

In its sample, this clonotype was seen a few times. CDR3 amino acids: CASSQGDRTNSPLHF. The CDR3, as DNA: TGCGCCAGCAGCCAGGGGGACAGGACTAATTCACCCCTCCACTTT. The chain recombines TRBV4-3 with TRBJ1-6; TRBD1 agrees at 8 bases. The CDR3 extends over 15 amino acids. The J segment lost 6 bases and the V segment lost 3 bases, leaving 4 bases of the junction unmatched. From germline, CDR1 is LGHNA and CDR2 YSLEER.

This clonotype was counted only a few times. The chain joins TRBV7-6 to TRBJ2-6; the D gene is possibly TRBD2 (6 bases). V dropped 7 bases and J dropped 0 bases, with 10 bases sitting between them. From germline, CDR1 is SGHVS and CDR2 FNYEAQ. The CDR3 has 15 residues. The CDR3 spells CASTPEGSGANVLTF. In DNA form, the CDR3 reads TGTGCCAGCACCCCGGAGGGCTCTGGGGCCAACGTCCTGACTTTC.

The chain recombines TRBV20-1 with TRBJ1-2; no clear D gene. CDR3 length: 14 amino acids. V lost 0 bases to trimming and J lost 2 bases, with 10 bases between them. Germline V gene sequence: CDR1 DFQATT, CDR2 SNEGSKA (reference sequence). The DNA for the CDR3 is TGCAGTGCTAGAGAGGTAGAGCGGAACTATGGCTACACCTTC. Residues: CSAREVERNYGYTF.

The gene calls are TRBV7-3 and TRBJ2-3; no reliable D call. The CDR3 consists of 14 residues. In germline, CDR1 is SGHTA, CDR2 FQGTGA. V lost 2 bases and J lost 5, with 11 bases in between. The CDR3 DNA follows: TGTGCCAGCAGCTTACGAAACTCCGGAGATACGCAGTATTTT. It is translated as CASSLRNSGDTQYF.

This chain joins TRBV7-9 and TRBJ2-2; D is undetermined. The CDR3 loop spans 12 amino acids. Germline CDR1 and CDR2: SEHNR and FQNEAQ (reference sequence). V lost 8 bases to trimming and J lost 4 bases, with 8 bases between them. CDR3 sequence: CASGFGTGELFF. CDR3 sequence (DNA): TGTGCCAGCGGGTTCGGCACCGGGGAGCTGTTTTTT.

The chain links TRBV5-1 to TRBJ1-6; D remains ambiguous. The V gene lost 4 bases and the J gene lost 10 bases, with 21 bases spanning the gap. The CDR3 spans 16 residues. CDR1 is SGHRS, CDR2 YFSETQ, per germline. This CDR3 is CASSLQPKLAGSPLHF. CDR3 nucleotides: TGCGCCAGCAGCCTCCAACCTAAACTTGCCGGATCACCCCTCCACTTT.

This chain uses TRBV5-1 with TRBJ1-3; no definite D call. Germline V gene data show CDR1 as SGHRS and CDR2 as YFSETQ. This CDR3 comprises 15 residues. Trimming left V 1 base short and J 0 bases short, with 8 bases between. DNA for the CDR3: TGCGCCAGCAGCTTGACGGCAAACTCTGGAAACACCATATATTTT. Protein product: CASSLTANSGNTIYF.

Written as DNA, the CDR3 is TGTGCCAGCAGCTACAGGGGTGGTGTCGGGAATCAGCCCCAGCATTTT. Its translation: CASSYRGGVGNQPQHF. The chain combines TRBV4-2 with TRBJ1-5; TRBD1 matches at 7 bases. Germline CDR1 reads LGHNA; CDR2 reads YNFKEQ. V was clipped by 5 bases and J by 4 bases; unmatched bases: 11. This CDR3 has 16 residues.

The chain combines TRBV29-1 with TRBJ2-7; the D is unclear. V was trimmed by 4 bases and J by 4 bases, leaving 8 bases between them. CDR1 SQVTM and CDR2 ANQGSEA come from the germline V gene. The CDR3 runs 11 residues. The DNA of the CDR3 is TGCAGCGTTGGGGTTGGGTACGAGCAGTACTTC. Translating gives CSVGVGYEQYF.

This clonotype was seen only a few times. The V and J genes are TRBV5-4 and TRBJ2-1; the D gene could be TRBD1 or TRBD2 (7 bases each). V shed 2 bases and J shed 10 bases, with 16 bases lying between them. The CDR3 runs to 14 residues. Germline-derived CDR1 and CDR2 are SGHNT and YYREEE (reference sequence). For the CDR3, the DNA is TGTGCCAGCAGCTTCCAGGGGGGAGGGGGCGAGCAGTTCTTC. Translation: CASSFQGGGGEQFF.

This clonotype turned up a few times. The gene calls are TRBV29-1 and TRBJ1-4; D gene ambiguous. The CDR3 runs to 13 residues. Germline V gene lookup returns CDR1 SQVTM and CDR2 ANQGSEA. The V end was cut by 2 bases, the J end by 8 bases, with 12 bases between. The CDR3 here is CSVELGVREKLFF. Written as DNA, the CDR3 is TGCAGCGTTGAACTTGGGGTGAGGGAAAAACTGTTTTTT.

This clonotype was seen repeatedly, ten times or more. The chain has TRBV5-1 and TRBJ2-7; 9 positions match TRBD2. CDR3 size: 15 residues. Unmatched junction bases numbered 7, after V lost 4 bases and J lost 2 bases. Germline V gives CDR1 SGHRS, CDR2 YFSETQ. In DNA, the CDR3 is TGCGCCAGCAGCCTCTTAGCGGGGGCAACCTACGAGCAGTACTTC. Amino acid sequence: CASSLLAGATYEQYF.

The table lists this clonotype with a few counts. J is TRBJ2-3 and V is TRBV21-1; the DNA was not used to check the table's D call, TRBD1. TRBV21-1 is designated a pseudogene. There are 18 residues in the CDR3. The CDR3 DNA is TGTGCCAGCAGCAAAGAGGGTTGGCAGGGAGAAATCACAGATACGCAGTATTTT. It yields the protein CASSKEGWQGEITDTQYF.

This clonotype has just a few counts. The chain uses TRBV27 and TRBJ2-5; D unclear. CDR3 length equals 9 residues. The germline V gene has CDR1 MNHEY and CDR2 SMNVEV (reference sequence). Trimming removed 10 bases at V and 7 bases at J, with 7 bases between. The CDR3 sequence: CAIPRTQYF. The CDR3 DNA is TGTGCCATCCCGCGGACCCAGTACTTC.

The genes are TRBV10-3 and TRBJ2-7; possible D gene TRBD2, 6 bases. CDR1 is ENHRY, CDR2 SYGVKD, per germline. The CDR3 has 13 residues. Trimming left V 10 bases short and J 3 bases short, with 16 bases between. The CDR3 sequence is CATHRDSFYEQYF. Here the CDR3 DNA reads TGTGCCACACACCGGGACTCCTTCTACGAGCAGTACTTC.